Listed below are T cell receptor beta chains from one sample, sequenced in a study of shared clonotypes between healthy human individuals. Produced via immunoSEQ multiplex PCR; TCRdb's table is partial and in-frame only. This repertoire shows just over 2,000,000 clones, approximately 94% found once; its top ten account for about 1.1%. Sequenced: naive CD8+ T cells sorted from blood. Every receptor here comes from a man aged 18 to 29 in good health. Both conserved end residues are part of each CDR3. D genes are given only for firm matches. The size field is filled for only some rows; it gives once, few, many or a size class.

d_call cdr3_length j_call clone_size v_call cdr3_aa cdr3_nt
. 14 TRBJ2-1 . TRBV29-1 CSGIPTGSYNEQFF TGCAGCGGAATTCCGACAGGAAGCTACAATGAGCAGTTCTTC
TRBD1 15 TRBJ2-7 . TRBV11-2 CASSLDRESSYEQYF TGTGCCAGCAGCTTGGACAGGGAAAGCTCCTACGAGCAGTACTTC
. 13 TRBJ2-1 . TRBV6-5 CASSYSLANEQFF TGTGCCAGCAGTTACTCGTTGGCTAATGAGCAGTTCTTC
. 14 TRBJ2-2 . TRBV6-6 CASSYPQNTGELFF TGTGCCAGCAGTTACCCGCAAAACACCGGGGAGCTGTTTTTT
TRBD2 15 TRBJ2-7 once TRBV27 CASSVGLAGAYEQYF TGTGCCAGCAGCGTGGGACTAGCGGGAGCTTACGAGCAGTACTTC
. 14 TRBJ2-2 . TRBV6-1 CASRQSLVTGELFF TGTGCCAGCAGACAGTCCCTGGTCACCGGGGAGCTGTTTTTT
TRBD1 15 TRBJ2-1 . TRBV6-5 CASSSGTGVRNEQFF TGTGCCAGCAGCTCCGGGACAGGGGTACGGAATGAGCAGTTCTTC
. 14 TRBJ2-7 . TRBV27 CASTPAVGWAEQYF TGTGCCAGCACCCCCGCGGTAGGGTGGGCCGAGCAGTACTTC
TRBD1 16 TRBJ1-5 . TRBV19 CASSPRDRGSNQPQHF TGTGCCAGTAGTCCCCGGGACAGGGGAAGCAATCAGCCCCAGCATTTT
. 14 TRBJ2-7 . TRBV7-9 CASSPEEQIYKQYF TGTGCCAGCAGCCCCGAGGAACAGATCTACAAGCAGTACTTC
. 16 TRBJ2-3 . TRBV25-1 CASSESTVWSTDTQYF TGTGCCAGCAGTGAATCTACTGTTTGGAGCACAGATACGCAGTATTTT
. 15 TRBJ2-7 . TRBV6-6 CASSYSGDVAYEQYF TGTGCCAGCAGTTACTCGGGGGACGTAGCCTACGAGCAGTACTTC
. 14 TRBJ1-5 . TRBV10-2 CASSTQGSNQPQHF TGCGCCAGCAGTACACAGGGATCTAATCAGCCCCAGCATTTT
. 16 TRBJ2-5 . TRBV15 CATSSPRKGYQETQYF TGTGCCACCAGCAGTCCTCGAAAGGGGTACCAAGAGACCCAGTACTTC
TRBD2 14 TRBJ2-7 . TRBV13 CASRVSGSGYEQYF TGTGCCAGCAGAGTTAGCGGGAGTGGGTACGAGCAGTACTTC
. 17 TRBJ2-3 . TRBV21-1 CASSKARGIIPGDTQYF TGTGCCAGCAGCAAAGCGCGGGGGATCATACCAGGAGATACGCAGTATTTT
TRBD2 17 TRBJ2-1 once TRBV4-3 CASSQEELAGENNEQFF TGCGCCAGCAGCCAAGAGGAGCTAGCGGGAGAGAACAATGAGCAGTTCTTC
. 14 TRBJ2-5 . TRBV4-1 CASSRSRGEETQYF TGCGCCAGCAGCCGTTCAAGAGGGGAGGAGACCCAGTACTTC
TRBD1 15 TRBJ2-7 . TRBV6-5 CASSFRDRESYEQYF TGTGCCAGCAGTTTCAGGGACAGGGAATCCTACGAGCAGTACTTC
TRBD1 16 TRBJ2-7 . TRBV7-9 CASSSNRDRVSYEQYF TGTGCCAGCAGCTCAAACCGGGACAGGGTCTCCTACGAGCAGTACTTC
. 16 TRBJ2-3 . TRBV21-1 CASSKSLQPEEDTQYF TGTGCCAGCAGCAAATCCCTACAGCCGGAGGAAGATACGCAGTATTTT
TRBD2 16 TRBJ2-7 . TRBV15 CATSRDWSGGLYEQYF TGTGCCACCAGCAGAGATTGGAGCGGGGGACTCTACGAGCAGTACTTC